Below, 20 T cell receptor beta chains from the same sample are listed, as sequenced in a study of shared clonotypes between healthy human individuals. Profiled with immunoSEQ multiplex PCR; TCRdb holds only in-frame clones, not every one. The sample consists of under 600,000 clones, almost 97% of them appearing once. What was sequenced was naive CD4+ T cells sorted from blood. Noted subset: CD45RA+ positively selected. The receptors derive from a woman aged 25 to 45 in good health.

The chain joins TRBV5-1 to TRBJ2-1, with TRBD2 identical over 15 bases. The V and J ends lost 4 bases and 3 bases, in that order; junction bases with no gene match: 5. This CDR3 is 17 amino acids long. From germline, CDR1 is SGHRS and CDR2 YFSETQ. CDR3 sequence: CASSKGLAGGDYNEQFF. CDR3 nucleotide sequence: TGCGCCAGCAGCAAGGGACTAGCGGGAGGCGACTACAATGAGCAGTTCTTC.

The table lists this clone with a count of one. The chain uses TRBV4-2 and TRBJ2-7; tentative D call: TRBD2 (5 bases). Trimming removed 0 bases at V and 2 bases at J, with 14 bases between. The CDR3 runs 16 residues. Per germline, CDR1 LGHNA and CDR2 YNFKEQ. The DNA for the CDR3 is TGTGCCAGCAGCCAAGAAAGGACTCGAGAACCCTACGAGCAGTACTTC. Translation: CASSQERTREPYEQYF.

A single count supports this clone. The J gene is TRBJ2-7, the V gene TRBV18; D is ambiguous. The V gene's germline CDR1 is KGHSH and CDR2 LQKENI. Trimming cost V 3 bases and J 6 bases, with 15 bases left between them. This CDR3 is 14 amino acids long. The CDR3 region is CASSPRQLPLEQYF. In DNA, the CDR3 is TGTGCCAGCTCACCCCGACAACTCCCTCTCGAGCAGTACTTC.

V and J are TRBV18 and TRBJ2-1, with 12 bases lining up with TRBD2. Germline V lookup: CDR1 KGHSH, CDR2 LQKENI. The CDR3 contains 15 residues. The trim removed 2 bases at V and 8 bases at J, leaving 4 bases unmatched. The CDR3 nucleotides are TGTGCCAGCTCACCAGGACTAGCGGGAAACGATGAGCAGTTCTTC. It yields the protein CASSPGLAGNDEQFF.

V and J are TRBV9 and TRBJ2-1, with 9 bases aligning to TRBD2. The ends lost 4 bases at V and 6 bases at J; junction bases unmatched: 11. The length of the CDR3 is 16 residues. CDR1 SGDLS and CDR2 YYNGEE come from the germline V gene. The CDR3: CASSTRLLAGVNEQFF. In DNA form, the CDR3 reads TGTGCCAGCAGCACCCGCCTTTTAGCGGGAGTCAATGAGCAGTTCTTC.

The genes are TRBV5-4 and TRBJ2-5, with D perhaps matching TRBD1 (6 bases). V lost 4 bases and J lost 2, with 15 bases in between. The CDR3 consists of 15 residues. Per germline, CDR1 SGHNT and CDR2 YYREEE (reference sequence). The CDR3 DNA reads TGTGCCAGCAGCAAAACCTTAGACAGGCAAGAGACCCAGTACTTC. This encodes CASSKTLDRQETQYF.

The chain combines TRBV4-1 with TRBJ2-7, with TRBD2 matching over 9 bases. Unmatched junction bases numbered 6, after V lost 1 base and J lost 2 bases. The germline V gene encodes CDR1 MGHRA and CDR2 YSYEKL. The CDR3 is 16 residues long. CDR3 protein: CASSQAGREGPYEQYF. CDR3 coding DNA: TGCGCCAGCAGCCAAGCTGGGCGGGAGGGCCCCTACGAGCAGTACTTC.

This chain joins TRBV27 and TRBJ2-1, with D perhaps matching TRBD1 (6 bases). From germline, CDR1 is MNHEY and CDR2 SMNVEV (reference sequence). The V end was cut by 0 bases, the J end by 9 bases, with 12 bases between. The CDR3 is 14 residues long. The CDR3 sequence is CASSLSRDISEQFF. The CDR3 DNA follows: TGTGCCAGCAGTTTATCTCGGGACATCTCTGAGCAGTTCTTC.

The genes are TRBV29-1 and TRBJ2-1; 8 nucleotides match TRBD2. V lost 4 bases, J lost 5 bases, and 10 bases stayed unmatched. CDR1 SQVTM and CDR2 ANQGSEA come from the germline V gene. CDR3 length: 15 amino acids. As DNA, the CDR3 is TGCAGCGTTGCTATAGGCGGGAGGCCAGACAATGAGCAGTTCTTC. Translating it yields CSVAIGGRPDNEQFF.

This chain uses TRBV4-1 with TRBJ2-3; 8 bases are a match to TRBD2. This CDR3 region has 16 residues. CDR1 and CDR2 (germline): MGHRA, YSYEKL. Unmatched junction bases numbered 6, after V lost 3 bases and J lost 1 base. The DNA for the CDR3 is TGCGCCAGCAGCCAGGCAGCGGGAGTGGGCACAGATACGCAGTATTTT. This translates into CASSQAAGVGTDTQYF.

V usage is TRBV5-1 and J usage is TRBJ2-5; TRBD2 agrees at 11 bases. The V gene end was trimmed by 4 bases and the J gene end by 1 base; junction bases not matched to a gene: 6. Germline V gene sequence: CDR1 SGHRS, CDR2 YFSETQ. The CDR3 is made up of 16 amino acids. The CDR3 DNA is TGCGCCAGCAGCAGAACCGGGACTAGCGGCCAAGAGACCCAGTACTTC. This codes for CASSRTGTSGQETQYF. The full variable domain, in which reference TRBV5-1 and TRBJ2-5 provide the parts outside the CDR3, is KAGVTQTPRYLIKTRGQQVTLSCSPISGHRSVSWYQQTPGQGLQFLFEYFSETQRNKGNFPGRFSGRQFSNSRSEMNVSTLELGDSALYLCASSRTGTSGQETQYFGPGTRLLVL.

This chain joins TRBV4-1 and TRBJ1-1; 7 positions agree with TRBD1. The CDR3 extends over 13 amino acids. Germline V gives CDR1 MGHRA, CDR2 YSYEKL. V lost 8 bases to trimming and J lost 2 bases; unmatched junction nucleotides: 5. The CDR3 nucleotides read TGCGCCAGCCGAGACAGGGCTAACACTGAAGCTTTCTTT. Translating it yields CASRDRANTEAFF.

J is TRBJ2-3 and V is TRBV21-1; TRBD1, as called in the table, went unchecked against the DNA. TRBV21-1 is reported as a pseudogene. The CDR3 runs 15 residues. CDR3 in DNA: TGTGCCAGCAGCAAAGACCAGGGCTCTTCAGATACGCAGTATTTT. It yields the protein CASSKDQGSSDTQYF.

The chain carries TRBV15 and TRBJ1-1; D remains unclear. This CDR3 has 14 residues. The ends were cut back, 3 bases at V and 0 bases at J, with 8 bases in the middle. The germline V gene has CDR1 LNHNV and CDR2 YYDKDF (reference sequence). CDR3 nucleotides: TGTGCCACCAGCAGTGGATCTATGAACACTGAAGCTTTCTTT. Residues: CATSSGSMNTEAFF.

The chain employs TRBV20-1 and TRBJ2-7; possibly TRBD2 for D (6 bases). V was pared by 7 bases and J by 0 bases, with 7 bases between. Germline V gene sequence: CDR1 DFQATT, CDR2 SNEGSKA (reference sequence). The CDR3 has 11 amino acids. CDR3 region: CSGRDSYEQYF. As DNA, the CDR3 is TGCAGTGGGCGGGACTCCTACGAGCAGTACTTC.

The chain couples TRBV6-5 to TRBJ1-5, with D perhaps TRBD1 (5 bases). V was shortened by 2 bases and J by 4 bases, with 9 bases between the two germline ends. The CDR3 sequence is 14 residues long. From germline, CDR1 is MNHEY and CDR2 SVGAGI. The CDR3, as DNA: TGTGCCAGCAGTTACGGGGACGGGAATCAGCCCCAGCATTTT. It encodes CASSYGDGNQPQHF.

The rearrangement uses TRBV6-1 and TRBJ2-2, with TRBD2 matching 12 bases. The length of the CDR3 is 18 residues. Trimming took 3 bases from V and 4 from J; bases not matched to a gene: 9. The germline V gene encodes CDR1 MNHNS and CDR2 SASEGT. The CDR3 loop is CASSESLLAGGITGELFF. The CDR3 region has the DNA TGTGCCAGCAGTGAGTCCCTACTAGCGGGAGGTATCACCGGGGAGCTGTTTTTT.

This clone showed up just once. The V gene is TRBV6-5, the J gene TRBJ1-3; perhaps TRBD1 as D (5 bases). V lost 0 bases and J lost 4, with 10 bases in between. CDR1 MNHEY and CDR2 SVGAGI come from the germline V gene. The CDR3 is 15 residues long. The CDR3 DNA sequence: TGTGCCAGCAGTTACTCCGGGGCGGTGGGAAACACCATATATTTT. Protein: CASSYSGAVGNTIYF.

The chain joins TRBV21-1 to TRBJ2-7; the table calls TRBD2, which could not be checked here. TRBV21-1 is described as a pseudogene. This CDR3 has 16 amino acids. CDR3 residues: CASSARLAGEKWEQYF. The CDR3 DNA is TGTGCCAGCAGCGCACGACTAGCGGGAGAGAAGTGGGAGCAGTACTTC.

The chain links TRBV5-8 to TRBJ1-5, with 7 bases fitting TRBD1. Germline CDR1 SGHTS, CDR2 YDEGEE. The V and J ends lost 1 base and 0 bases, in that order; junction bases with no gene match: 10. This CDR3 has 18 amino acids. The CDR3 sequence: CASSLLLGTAYSNQPQHF. The CDR3 DNA follows: TGTGCCAGCAGCTTGTTATTAGGGACAGCTTATAGCAATCAGCCCCAGCATTTT.